These 27 T cell receptor beta chains were sequenced from one sample in a study of cytomegalovirus exposure and HLA in healthy donors. Method: immunoSEQ multiplex PCR; TCRdb's copy keeps in-frame clones and lacks some. The sample holds 250,000 to 350,000 clones; about nine tenths are singletons and the top ten take approximately 0.84%. The sequenced sample consisted of PBMCs. Receptor source: a young woman in good health and CMV-seronegative.

This clone came up once. Written as DNA, the CDR3 is TGTGCCAGCAGTTTATTACCTAGACTAGCGGCAGATACGCAGTATTTT. Translation gives CASSLLPRLAADTQYF. The chain has TRBV27 and TRBJ2-3; TRBD2 aligns across 9 bases. Germline values: CDR1 MNHEY, CDR2 SMNVEV (reference sequence). The CDR3 runs 16 residues. V dropped 1 base and J dropped 4; count of bases not matched to a gene: 6.

The V and J genes are TRBV5-1 and TRBJ2-7, with D possibly matching TRBD1 (6 bases). Germline V CDR1 and CDR2: SGHRS, YFSETQ. This CDR3 has 14 residues. Trimming stripped 5 bases from V and 4 bases from J, with 16 bases between. CDR3 sequence (DNA): TGCGCCAGCAGTTTAGACAGGTTGGGGTACGAGCAGTACTTC. Translation: CASSLDRLGYEQYF.

The rearrangement uses TRBV29-1 and TRBJ2-1, with TRBD2 matching 8 bases. Unmatched junction bases numbered 11, after V lost 0 bases and J lost 1 base. There are 18 residues in the CDR3. The V gene's germline CDR1 is SQVTM and CDR2 ANQGSEA. The CDR3 sequence is CSVEDYPREGVSYNEQFF. CDR3 bases: TGCAGCGTTGAAGATTATCCCCGGGAGGGGGTGTCCTACAATGAGCAGTTCTTC.

The chain carries TRBV5-8 and TRBJ1-4; no clear D gene. V was pared by 5 bases and J by 3 bases, with 17 bases between. This CDR3 is 16 amino acids long. Germline assignment: CDR1 SGHTS and CDR2 YDEGEE. CDR3 region: CASRPDTFTANEKLFF. CDR3 coding DNA: TGTGCCAGCAGGCCCGACACCTTCACAGCTAATGAAAAACTGTTTTTT.

The V call is TRBV9, the J call TRBJ1-2, with 9 bases that match TRBD1. Unmatched junction bases numbered 15, after V lost 3 bases and J lost 3 bases. The CDR3 is 18 amino acids. CDR1 is SGDLS and CDR2 is YYNGEE in the germline V gene. CDR3 loop: CASSERTGVTSGDYGYTF. The CDR3 nucleotides are TGTGCCAGCAGCGAAAGGACAGGGGTTACATCGGGGGACTATGGCTACACCTTC.

CDR3 protein: CASSPLGLGADTQYF. DNA of the CDR3: TGCGCCAGCAGCCCACTCGGGTTAGGTGCAGATACGCAGTATTTT. The chain joins TRBV4-3 to TRBJ2-3; D gene ambiguous. V was cut by 4 bases and J by 4 bases, with 15 bases left in between. The CDR3 is made up of 15 amino acids. The germline V gene has CDR1 LGHNA and CDR2 YSLEER.

The V and J genes are TRBV9 and TRBJ2-7, with D possibly being TRBD2 (6 bases). This CDR3 has 15 amino acids. V dropped 0 bases and J dropped 7 bases, with 17 bases sitting between them. Germline V gene sequence: CDR1 SGDLS, CDR2 YYNGEE. This chain's CDR3 is CASSVGGTDLSEQYF. Written as DNA, the CDR3 is TGTGCCAGCAGCGTAGGCGGGACGGATCTCTCGGAGCAGTACTTC.

The V call is TRBV2, the J call TRBJ1-2, with a weak D call TRBD1 (6 bases). Deletions cut 3 bases from V and 0 bases from J, with 8 bases between. The germline V gene encodes CDR1 SNHLY and CDR2 FYNNEI. The CDR3 length is 14 residues. As DNA, the CDR3 is TGTGCCAGCAGTGAGGACAGCTCTAACTATGGCTACACCTTC. Encoded protein: CASSEDSSNYGYTF. Using reference TRBV2 and TRBJ1-2 for the parts outside the CDR3, the full variable domain is EPEVTQTPSHQVTQMGQEVILRCVPISNHLYFYWYRQILGQKVEFLVSFYNNEISEKSEIFDDQFSVERPDGSNFTLKIRSTKLEDSAMYFCASSEDSSNYGYTFGSGTRLTVV.

The gene calls are TRBV6-5 and TRBJ2-7, with 7 bases matching TRBD1. V was pared by 5 bases and J by 1 base, with 8 bases of the junction left unmatched. The CDR3 is made up of 15 amino acids. The germline V gene encodes CDR1 MNHEY and CDR2 SVGAGI. CDR3 DNA: TGTGCCAGCAGTGTCCAAAGGACAGGTTCCTACGAGCAGTACTTC. Amino acid sequence: CASSVQRTGSYEQYF.

Note on this clone: Other DNA sequences in the sample encode the same CDR3. The chain is built from TRBV29-1 and TRBJ1-4; 8 bases match TRBD1. Germline V gene lookup returns CDR1 SQVTM and CDR2 ANQGSEA. V lost 4 bases to trimming and J lost 5 bases; unmatched junction nucleotides: 0. The CDR3 loop spans 12 amino acids. The CDR3 nucleotides read TGCAGCGTTGGACAGGGGAATGAAAAACTGTTTTTT. Its protein is CSVGQGNEKLFF.

J is TRBJ2-2 and V is TRBV2; TRBD1 matches 8 bases. CDR3 size: 16 residues. CDR1 and CDR2 (germline): SNHLY, FYNNEI. V was pared by 5 bases and J by 1 base, with 6 bases of the junction left unmatched. The CDR3 is CASSRQGPLNTGELFF. CDR3 DNA sequence: TGTGCCAGCAGTCGACAGGGGCCCCTGAACACCGGGGAGCTGTTTTTT.

The rearrangement links TRBV7-9 to TRBJ1-4; D call uncertain. This CDR3 spans 13 amino acids. Germline-derived CDR1 and CDR2 are SEHNR and FQNEAQ (reference sequence). V lost 0 bases, J lost 7 bases, and 6 bases lay in between. This chain's CDR3 is CASSLARAEKLFF. For the CDR3, the DNA is TGTGCCAGCAGCTTAGCGCGGGCTGAAAAACTGTTTTTT.

The chain links TRBV28 to TRBJ2-6, with D tentatively TRBD2 (5 bases). CDR3 size: 18 residues. CDR1 is MDHEN, CDR2 SYDVKM, per germline. The ends were cut back, 1 base at V and 0 bases at J, with 13 bases in the middle. This chain's CDR3 is CASSLFAGIVSGANVLTF. DNA for the CDR3: TGTGCCAGCAGTTTATTCGCGGGTATCGTCTCTGGGGCCAACGTCCTGACTTTC.

The chain employs TRBV4-1 and TRBJ1-4, with a weak D call TRBD1 (6 bases). The CDR3 is 14 residues long. In germline, CDR1 is MGHRA, CDR2 YSYEKL. The V gene lost 4 bases and the J gene lost 4 bases, with 10 bases spanning the gap. The CDR3, as DNA: TGCGCCAGCAGCCTGCGGACAGATAATGAAAAACTGTTTTTT. Translation gives CASSLRTDNEKLFF.

The chain joins TRBV4-1 to TRBJ2-7; 7 bases fit TRBD1. The CDR3 extends over 15 amino acids. In germline, CDR1 is MGHRA, CDR2 YSYEKL. The V segment lost 0 bases and the J segment 3 bases; nucleotides outside the gene matches: 5. This chain's CDR3 is CASSQEEGAIYEQYF. CDR3 nucleotide sequence: TGCGCCAGCAGCCAAGAAGAGGGGGCCATCTACGAGCAGTACTTC.

The chain joins TRBV11-2 to TRBJ2-5, with D perhaps TRBD1 (6 bases). The CDR3 runs to 15 residues. Trimming cost V 3 bases and J 2 bases, with 13 bases left between them. Germline V gene data show CDR1 as SGHAT and CDR2 as FQNNGV. The CDR3 sequence: CASSFSGTSQETQYF. CDR3 bases: TGTGCCAGCAGCTTTTCCGGGACAAGTCAAGAGACCCAGTACTTC. Full variable domain (missing parts from reference TRBV11-2 and TRBJ2-5): EAGVAQSPRYKIIEKRQSVAFWCNPISGHATLYWYQQILGQGPKLLIQFQNNGVVDDSQLPKDRFSAERLKGVDSTLKIQPAKLEDSAVYLCASSFSGTSQETQYFGPGTRLLVL.

This rearrangement joins TRBV5-1 to TRBJ2-5; maybe TRBD2 (7 bases). Trimming removed 0 bases from V and 3 bases from J, with 12 bases in between. The CDR3 contains 15 residues. CDR1 and CDR2 (germline): SGHRS, YFSETQ. The CDR3 bases are TGCGCCAGCAGCTTGGTCGGGGGGCGCGAAGAGACCCAGTACTTC. Translated: CASSLVGGREETQYF.

The chain recombines TRBV2 with TRBJ2-3; D perhaps matches TRBD2 (6 bases). Germline-derived CDR1 and CDR2 are SNHLY and FYNNEI. CDR3 length: 16 amino acids. V shed 3 bases and J shed 2 bases, with 15 bases lying between them. The CDR3 loop is CASSEGGSGNTDTQYF. DNA of the CDR3: TGTGCCAGCAGTGAGGGCGGTAGCGGAAACACAGATACGCAGTATTTT.

V gene TRBV6-1 combines with J gene TRBJ2-1; 9 bases agree with TRBD1. The CDR3 covers 15 residues. Germline-derived CDR1 and CDR2 are MNHNS and SASEGT. Trimming cost V 7 bases and J 5 bases; bases outside gene matches: 9. The CDR3 DNA reads as TGTGCCAGCACTCCGGGACAGGGTGTAGACAATGAGCAGTTCTTC. This codes for CASTPGQGVDNEQFF.

The chain combines TRBV11-1 with TRBJ2-7; D is perhaps TRBD2 (5 bases). V was cut by 3 bases and J by 4 bases, with 10 bases left in between. Germline lookup yields CDR1 SGHAT and CDR2 FQDESV (reference sequence). The length of the CDR3 is 13 residues. CDR3 sequence: CASSFSERYEQYF. CDR3 DNA: TGTGCCAGCAGCTTCAGCGAGCGGTACGAGCAGTACTTC.

The V call is TRBV11-1, the J call TRBJ2-7; 8 bases map to TRBD2. V dropped 5 bases and J dropped 0; count of bases not matched to a gene: 12. There are 17 residues in the CDR3. Germline CDR1 and CDR2: SGHAT and FQDESV (reference sequence). DNA for the CDR3: TGTGCCAGCAGCCCCACTAGCGGTTTTGCCACCTCCTACGAGCAGTACTTC. This sequence encodes CASSPTSGFATSYEQYF.

The V gene is TRBV19, the J gene TRBJ2-3; 7 positions agree with TRBD1. V dropped 4 bases and J dropped 2; count of bases not matched to a gene: 6. This CDR3 has 15 residues. CDR1 is LNHDA, CDR2 SQIVND, per germline (reference sequence). The CDR3 coding sequence is TGTGCCAGTAGTACTGGGACAGAAAACACAGATACGCAGTATTTT. This codes for CASSTGTENTDTQYF. Full variable domain (rest looked up from reference TRBV19 and TRBJ2-3): DGGITQSPKYLFRKEGQNVTLSCEQNLNHDAMYWYRQDPGQGLRLIYYSQIVNDFQKGDIAEGYSVSREKKESFPLTVTSAQKNPTAFYLCASSTGTENTDTQYFGPGTRLTVL.

The J gene is TRBJ2-3, the V gene TRBV27, with 13 bases that match TRBD2. The V segment lost 4 bases and the J segment 1 base; nucleotides outside the gene matches: 8. The germline gives CDR1 MNHEY, CDR2 SMNVEV (reference sequence). The CDR3 extends over 18 amino acids. The CDR3 spells CASSSPGLAGLRTDTQYF. The CDR3 coding sequence is TGTGCCAGCAGTTCCCCGGGACTAGCGGGATTACGCACAGATACGCAGTATTTT.

This chain connects TRBV9 to TRBJ2-1; TRBD2 might be the D (6 bases). Germline V gene data show CDR1 as SGDLS and CDR2 as YYNGEE. Trimming removed 3 bases at V and 10 bases at J, with 17 bases between. The CDR3 loop spans 14 amino acids. CDR3 sequence (DNA): TGTGCCAGCAGCGACTCCGGGACTGCCAGAGAGCAGTTCTTC. Translation gives CASSDSGTAREQFF.

The V and J genes are TRBV5-1 and TRBJ2-3, with a tentative D call TRBD1 (5 bases). The germline V gene encodes CDR1 SGHRS and CDR2 YFSETQ. This CDR3 contains 14 residues. With 6 bases removed from V and 2 bases from J, the gap between germline ends came to 13 bases. The CDR3 DNA is TGCGCCAGCAATTCAGGGTCCCACACAGATACGCAGTATTTT. Amino acid sequence: CASNSGSHTDTQYF.

This clone was found once. The chain joins TRBV10-3 to TRBJ2-1; D may be TRBD1 (7 bases). CDR1 and CDR2 from the germline V gene are ENHRY and SYGVKD. The CDR3 has 16 residues. V lost 10 bases, J lost 7 bases, and 26 bases lay in between. The CDR3 loop reads CATTGDPVGSENEQFF. CDR3 sequence (DNA): TGTGCCACCACAGGGGACCCAGTCGGGAGTGAGAATGAGCAGTTCTTC.

This clone was observed a single time. This chain joins TRBV15 and TRBJ1-1; D not certain. The CDR3 contains 16 residues. V was shortened by 1 base and J by 3 bases, with 15 bases between the two germline ends. CDR1 is LNHNV and CDR2 is YYDKDF in the germline V gene (reference sequence). The CDR3 DNA follows: TGTGCCACCAGCAGAGGCTGGGGAGGGATGGACACTGAAGCTTTCTTT. Its translation: CATSRGWGGMDTEAFF.